One T cell receptor (beta chain) is described in this entry. The data originate from a study of blood T cell repertoires in COVID-19. Study summary: Whether acute or convalescent, the COVID-19 samples came from the United States, Italy and Spain.

The CDR3 sequence is 14 residues long. Germline lookup yields CDR1 LNHNV and CDR2 YYDKDF (reference sequence). V was shortened by 0 bases and J by 4 bases, with 6 bases between the two germline ends. Authors' methods: From reference gene primer amplification, estimates of nucleated cell counts were derived. The protocol was immunoSEQ multiplex PCR, while the TCRdb copy is restricted to in-frame clones and leaves out a portion. V and J calls plus clone size are reproduced from that table; the DNA served to infer D and trimming. This table has hundreds of thousands of clones, nearly 90% appearing once.

This chain joins TRBV15 and TRBJ2-2; no definite D call. The sequence was obtained from a woman in her late teens or twenties with acute COVID-19. Sequenced material: PBMCs or T cells enriched from blood (not recorded which). Here the CDR3 reads CATSRDLATGELFF. In DNA form, the CDR3 reads TGTGCCACCAGCAGAGATCTGGCCACCGGGGAGCTGTTTTTT.